The text below deals with one T cell receptor (beta chain). The antigen remains undetermined. The sample is drawn from a study of T cells in localized non-small cell lung cancer. Study-wide results and limits: In the blood, greater T cell density corresponded to longer overall survival. In uninvolved adjacent lung, T cell clonality reached its highest value, exceeding tumor. Adjacent lung exhibited a median of 57 among the 100 most abundant tumor clones.

Clones were sequenced by immunoSEQ multiplex PCR, and TCRdb holds only the in-frame ones, with some missing. The sample consists of approximately 35,000 clones, 75% to 95% of them appearing once. CDR3 length: 13 amino acids. Deletions cut 7 bases from V and 5 bases from J, with 18 bases between. The germline V gene encodes CDR1 SQVTM and CDR2 ANQGSEA. The chain uses TRBV29-1 and TRBJ2-7, with D perhaps assigned TRBD1 or TRBD2 (6 bases each). This TCR derives from a female donor older than 55 with stage II lung adenocarcinoma. The material sequenced was peripheral blood mononuclear cells, taken before any cancer treatment. CDR3 sequence (DNA): TGCAGCGCATTTTGGGGGGCATCACACGAGCAGTACTTC. It encodes CSAFWGASHEQYF.